This T cell receptor (beta chain) is from a study of OX40 agonist ivuxolimab in advanced cancers. The table came from immunoSEQ multiplex PCR; TCRdb's copy has only in-frame clones and leaves some out. The sample records tens of thousands of clones, about 85% being singletons. With 1 base removed from V and 1 base from J, the gap between germline ends came to 7 bases. CDR1 and CDR2 from the germline V gene are LNHDA and SQIVND (reference sequence). This CDR3 is built from 14 residues. Sequencing was performed on CD4+ or CD8+ T cells sorted from blood, taken in a trial of the OX40 agonist ivuxolimab. The chain has TRBV19 and TRBJ1-1; D is undetermined. The sequence derives from an adult with an advanced solid tumor such as melanoma, head and neck, liver or kidney cancer. CDR3 nucleotide sequence: TGTGCCAGTAGTATAGGCACACAGAACACTGAAGCTTTCTTT. This codes for CASSIGTQNTEAFF. The variable domain in full, with the rest retrieved from reference TRBV19 and TRBJ1-1, is DGGITQSPKYLFRKEGQNVTLSCEQNLNHDAMYWYRQDPGQGLRLIYYSQIVNDFQKGDIAEGYSVSREKKESFPLTVTSAQKNPTAFYLCASSIGTQNTEAFFGQGTRLTVV.